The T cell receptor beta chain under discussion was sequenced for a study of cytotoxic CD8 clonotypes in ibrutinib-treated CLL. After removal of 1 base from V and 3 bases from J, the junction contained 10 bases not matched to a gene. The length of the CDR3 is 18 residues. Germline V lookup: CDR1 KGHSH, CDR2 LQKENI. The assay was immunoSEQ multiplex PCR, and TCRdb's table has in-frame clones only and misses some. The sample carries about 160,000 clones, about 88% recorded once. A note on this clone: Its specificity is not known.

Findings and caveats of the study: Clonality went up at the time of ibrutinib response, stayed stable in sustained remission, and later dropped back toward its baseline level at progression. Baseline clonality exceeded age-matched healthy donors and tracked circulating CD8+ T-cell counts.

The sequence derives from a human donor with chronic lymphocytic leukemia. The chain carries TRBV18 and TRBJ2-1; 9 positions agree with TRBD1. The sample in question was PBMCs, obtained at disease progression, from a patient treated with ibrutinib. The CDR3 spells CASSPLGQGLGLYNEQFF. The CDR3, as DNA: TGTGCCAGCTCACCACTTGGACAGGGGCTCGGACTCTACAATGAGCAGTTCTTC.